Listed below are T cell receptor beta chains from one sample, sequenced in a study of cytomegalovirus exposure and HLA in healthy donors. The protocol was immunoSEQ multiplex PCR, while the TCRdb copy is restricted to in-frame clones and leaves out a portion. The sample lists 95,000 to 150,000 clones; about 81% were seen once. The sample consisted of PBMCs. The source is a woman under 40 in good health and CMV-seronegative. Each CDR3 is given with its conserved first and last residue. Fields, in order: D gene, V gene, J gene, CDR3 length, clone size, CDR3 protein, CDR3 DNA. D genes are given only for firm matches. Clone size, where shown, is once, few, many, or a class for clones that have expanded.

D gene: TRBD2
V gene: TRBV7-9
J gene: TRBJ2-2
CDR3 length: 16
clone size: NA
CDR3 protein: CASSTTSGWGAGELFF
CDR3 DNA: TGTGCCAGCAGCACCACTAGCGGGTGGGGGGCCGGGGAGCTGTTTTTT

D gene: TRBD2
V gene: TRBV5-1
J gene: TRBJ2-1
CDR3 length: 17
clone size: few
CDR3 protein: CASSFNLAVLSYNEQFF
CDR3 DNA: TGCGCCAGCAGCTTTAACCTAGCGGTTCTCTCCTACAATGAGCAGTTCTTC

D gene: TRBD1
V gene: TRBV30
J gene: TRBJ2-7
CDR3 length: 13
clone size: NA
CDR3 protein: CAWGRDRFGEQYF
CDR3 DNA: TGTGCCTGGGGTAGGGACAGGTTTGGCGAGCAGTACTTC

D gene: TRBD1
V gene: TRBV7-8
J gene: TRBJ2-2
CDR3 length: 16
clone size: NA
CDR3 protein: CASSLGGTGISGELFF
CDR3 DNA: TGTGCCAGCAGCTTAGGAGGGACAGGGATATCCGGGGAGCTGTTTTTT

D gene: TRBD1
V gene: TRBV11-2
J gene: TRBJ1-1
CDR3 length: 14
clone size: few
CDR3 protein: CASSLRQGRTEAFF
CDR3 DNA: TGTGCCAGCAGCTTAAGACAGGGGAGGACTGAAGCTTTCTTT

D gene: NA
V gene: TRBV27
J gene: TRBJ2-7
CDR3 length: 14
clone size: NA
CDR3 protein: CASSLFSGDNEQYF
CDR3 DNA: TGTGCTAGCAGTTTATTTTCAGGGGATAACGAGCAGTACTTC

D gene: NA
V gene: TRBV27
J gene: TRBJ2-5
CDR3 length: 13
clone size: NA
CDR3 protein: CASSSLQGQTQYF
CDR3 DNA: TGTGCCAGCAGTTCACTACAGGGACAAACCCAGTACTTC

D gene: NA
V gene: TRBV4-1
J gene: TRBJ2-7
CDR3 length: 15
clone size: few
CDR3 protein: CASSQGGPWDYEQYF
CDR3 DNA: TGCGCCAGCAGCCAAGGGGGGCCATGGGACTACGAGCAGTACTTC

D gene: TRBD2
V gene: TRBV5-6
J gene: TRBJ2-7
CDR3 length: 14
clone size: NA
CDR3 protein: CASSLWGGFYEQYF
CDR3 DNA: TGTGCCAGCAGCTTATGGGGGGGTTTCTACGAGCAGTACTTC

D gene: TRBD1
V gene: TRBV7-2
J gene: TRBJ1-2
CDR3 length: 14
clone size: NA
CDR3 protein: CASRSGTGGSGYTF
CDR3 DNA: TGTGCCAGCAGGTCCGGGACAGGGGGCTCTGGCTACACCTTC

D gene: TRBD1
V gene: TRBV19
J gene: TRBJ2-7
CDR3 length: 15
clone size: NA
CDR3 protein: CASKRAGGSSYEQYF
CDR3 DNA: TGTGCCAGTAAGAGGGCAGGGGGAAGCTCCTACGAGCAGTACTTC

D gene: NA
V gene: TRBV2
J gene: TRBJ1-5
CDR3 length: 13
clone size: NA
CDR3 protein: CATGLNGNQPQHF
CDR3 DNA: TGTGCCACCGGGTTAAACGGCAATCAGCCCCAGCATTTT

D gene: TRBD2
V gene: TRBV4-3
J gene: TRBJ2-7
CDR3 length: 15
clone size: NA
CDR3 protein: CASSPLAGLPYEQYF
CDR3 DNA: TGCGCCAGCAGCCCCTTAGCGGGTCTTCCCTACGAGCAGTACTTC

D gene: NA
V gene: TRBV12-5
J gene: TRBJ1-1
CDR3 length: 13
clone size: NA
CDR3 protein: CASGFRLGREAFF
CDR3 DNA: TGTGCTAGTGGTTTTCGGTTGGGGCGGGAAGCTTTCTTT

D gene: NA
V gene: TRBV5-1
J gene: TRBJ1-2
CDR3 length: 13
clone size: NA
CDR3 protein: CASNEWGGYGYTF
CDR3 DNA: TGCGCCAGCAACGAGTGGGGGGGCTATGGCTACACCTTC

D gene: NA
V gene: TRBV30
J gene: TRBJ1-5
CDR3 length: 12
clone size: NA
CDR3 protein: CAWNLNNQPQHF
CDR3 DNA: TGTGCCTGGAACCTAAACAATCAGCCCCAGCATTTT

D gene: TRBD1
V gene: TRBV19
J gene: TRBJ2-3
CDR3 length: 13
clone size: NA
CDR3 protein: CASRRDRTDTQYF
CDR3 DNA: TGTGCCAGTAGAAGGGACAGAACAGATACGCAGTATTTT

D gene: NA
V gene: TRBV7-2
J gene: TRBJ2-5
CDR3 length: 14
clone size: NA
CDR3 protein: CASSFGTAQETQYF
CDR3 DNA: TGTGCCAGCAGCTTTGGCACAGCCCAAGAGACCCAGTACTTC

D gene: TRBD1
V gene: TRBV28
J gene: TRBJ2-1
CDR3 length: 15
clone size: NA
CDR3 protein: CASSSQDRVGNEQFF
CDR3 DNA: TGTGCCAGCAGTTCCCAGGACAGGGTGGGAAATGAGCAGTTCTTC

D gene: NA
V gene: TRBV1
J gene: TRBJ1-3
CDR3 length: 15
clone size: once
CDR3 protein: CTSSQSRGTGNTIYF
CDR3 DNA: TGCACCAGCAGCCAGTCCAGGGGAACTGGAAACACCATATATTTT

D gene: TRBD2
V gene: TRBV9
J gene: TRBJ2-3
CDR3 length: 14
clone size: NA
CDR3 protein: CASTKAGGIDTQYF
CDR3 DNA: TGTGCCAGCACCAAAGCGGGGGGAATAGATACGCAGTATTTT

D gene: NA
V gene: TRBV18
J gene: TRBJ1-5
CDR3 length: 15
clone size: NA
CDR3 protein: CASSYGTSSNQPQHF
CDR3 DNA: TGTGCCAGCTCATACGGGACATCTAGCAATCAGCCCCAGCATTTT

D gene: NA
V gene: TRBV30
J gene: TRBJ1-1
CDR3 length: 12
clone size: NA
CDR3 protein: CAWSSGHPEAFF
CDR3 DNA: TGTGCCTGGAGTTCGGGACACCCTGAAGCTTTCTTT

D gene: TRBD1
V gene: TRBV14
J gene: TRBJ2-7
CDR3 length: 15
clone size: NA
CDR3 protein: CASSPTDRGVWEQYF
CDR3 DNA: TGTGCCAGCAGCCCAACGGACAGGGGCGTCTGGGAGCAGTACTTC

D gene: TRBD2
V gene: TRBV18
J gene: TRBJ2-4
CDR3 length: 21
clone size: NA
CDR3 protein: CASSPSGRPYQAVFKLHIQYF
CDR3 DNA: TGTGCCAGCTCACCGAGCGGGAGGCCCTACCAGGCGGTATTTAAATTGCACATTCAGTACTTC

D gene: TRBD2
V gene: TRBV7-3
J gene: TRBJ2-2
CDR3 length: 16
clone size: NA
CDR3 protein: CASSSATSGSTGELFF
CDR3 DNA: TGTGCCAGCAGCTCCGCGACTAGCGGGAGCACCGGGGAGCTGTTTTTT

D gene: NA
V gene: TRBV30
J gene: TRBJ1-3
CDR3 length: 10
clone size: NA
CDR3 protein: CAWTGNTIYF
CDR3 DNA: TGTGCCTGGACAGGAAACACCATATATTTT

D gene: TRBD1
V gene: TRBV2
J gene: TRBJ1-6
CDR3 length: 17
clone size: NA
CDR3 protein: CASRRDRESSYNSPLHF
CDR3 DNA: TGTGCCAGCAGGCGGGACAGGGAAAGCTCCTATAATTCACCCCTCCACTTT

D gene: NA
V gene: TRBV4-3
J gene: TRBJ1-1
CDR3 length: 11
clone size: NA
CDR3 protein: CASSRGSEAFF
CDR3 DNA: TGCGCCAGCAGTAGGGGTTCTGAAGCTTTCTTT

D gene: NA
V gene: TRBV23-1
J gene: TRBJ1-1
CDR3 length: 16
clone size: NA
CDR3 protein: CASSQNWGRKNTEAFF
CDR3 DNA: TGCGCCAGCAGTCAAAATTGGGGGCGGAAGAACACTGAAGCTTTCTTT

D gene: TRBD1
V gene: TRBV4-1
J gene: TRBJ1-5
CDR3 length: 16
clone size: NA
CDR3 protein: CASSLQTGDSNQPQHF
CDR3 DNA: TGCGCCAGCAGCCTCCAAACAGGGGATAGCAATCAGCCCCAGCATTTT

D gene: NA
V gene: TRBV7-2
J gene: TRBJ2-1
CDR3 length: 15
clone size: NA
CDR3 protein: CASRSGSLTYNEQFF
CDR3 DNA: TGTGCCAGCAGATCCGGGAGTCTTACCTACAATGAGCAGTTCTTC

D gene: TRBD1
V gene: TRBV7-8
J gene: TRBJ1-5
CDR3 length: 13
clone size: NA
CDR3 protein: CASSRGQAQPQHF
CDR3 DNA: TGTGCCAGCAGCCGGGGACAGGCGCAGCCCCAGCATTTT

D gene: TRBD2
V gene: TRBV2
J gene: TRBJ2-5
CDR3 length: 13
clone size: NA
CDR3 protein: CASSDRGRLSQYF
CDR3 DNA: TGTGCCAGCAGTGACCGCGGGAGGCTGTCCCAGTACTTC

D gene: NA
V gene: TRBV5-1
J gene: TRBJ2-1
CDR3 length: 14
clone size: NA
CDR3 protein: CASSFVDRDNEQFF
CDR3 DNA: TGCGCCAGCAGCTTTGTAGACAGAGACAATGAGCAGTTCTTC

D gene: TRBD2
V gene: TRBV7-2
J gene: TRBJ2-1
CDR3 length: 15
clone size: NA
CDR3 protein: CASSFLSGGYNEQFF
CDR3 DNA: TGTGCCAGCAGCTTTCTTAGCGGGGGGTACAATGAGCAGTTCTTC

D gene: NA
V gene: TRBV5-8
J gene: TRBJ1-2
CDR3 length: 16
clone size: NA
CDR3 protein: CASSLAWRETNYGYTF
CDR3 DNA: TGTGCCAGCAGCTTGGCCTGGAGGGAAACCAACTATGGCTACACCTTC

D gene: NA
V gene: TRBV7-3
J gene: TRBJ2-2
CDR3 length: 16
clone size: NA
CDR3 protein: CASSLGVGASTGELFF
CDR3 DNA: TGTGCCAGCAGCTTAGGGGTGGGAGCCAGCACCGGGGAGCTGTTTTTT

D gene: TRBD2
V gene: TRBV29-1
J gene: TRBJ2-3
CDR3 length: 12
clone size: NA
CDR3 protein: CSVELAPDTQYF
CDR3 DNA: TGCAGCGTAGAACTAGCGCCTGATACGCAGTATTTT

D gene: NA
V gene: TRBV27
J gene: TRBJ1-1
CDR3 length: 15
clone size: NA
CDR3 protein: CASSSGGALNTEAFF
CDR3 DNA: TGTGCCAGCAGCTCCGGGGGGGCTTTGAACACTGAAGCTTTCTTT

D gene: NA
V gene: TRBV4-2
J gene: TRBJ1-1
CDR3 length: 17
clone size: NA
CDR3 protein: CASSQGFLEVAATEAFF
CDR3 DNA: TGTGCCAGCAGCCAAGGATTCTTAGAGGTTGCGGCCACTGAAGCTTTCTTT

D gene: TRBD2
V gene: TRBV7-9
J gene: TRBJ2-2
CDR3 length: 15
clone size: few
CDR3 protein: CASSSGTSGREELFF
CDR3 DNA: TGTGCCAGCAGTTCCGGGACTAGCGGGAGGGAGGAGCTGTTTTTT

D gene: NA
V gene: TRBV6-6
J gene: TRBJ1-6
CDR3 length: 16
clone size: few
CDR3 protein: CATKPGGYPFNSPLHF
CDR3 DNA: TGTGCCACCAAACCAGGTGGGTATCCCTTTAATTCACCCCTCCACTTT

D gene: TRBD1
V gene: TRBV7-9
J gene: TRBJ2-7
CDR3 length: 15
clone size: NA
CDR3 protein: CASSLAQGARNEQYF
CDR3 DNA: TGTGCCAGCAGTTTAGCTCAGGGGGCGAGGAACGAGCAGTACTTC

D gene: NA
V gene: TRBV18
J gene: TRBJ1-5
CDR3 length: 13
clone size: NA
CDR3 protein: CASSRGRDQPQHF
CDR3 DNA: TGTGCCAGCTCACGGGGGCGTGATCAGCCCCAGCATTTT